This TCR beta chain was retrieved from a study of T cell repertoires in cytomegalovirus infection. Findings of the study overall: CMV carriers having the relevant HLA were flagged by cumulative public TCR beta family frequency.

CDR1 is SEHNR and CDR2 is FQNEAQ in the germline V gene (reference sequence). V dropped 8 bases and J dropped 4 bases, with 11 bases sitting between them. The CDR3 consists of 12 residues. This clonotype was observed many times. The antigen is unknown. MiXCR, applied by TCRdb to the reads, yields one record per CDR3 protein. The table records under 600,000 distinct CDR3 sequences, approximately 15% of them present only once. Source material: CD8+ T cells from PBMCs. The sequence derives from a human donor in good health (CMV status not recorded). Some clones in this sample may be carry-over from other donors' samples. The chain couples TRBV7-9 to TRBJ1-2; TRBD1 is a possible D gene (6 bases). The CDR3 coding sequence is TGTGCCAGCGGAGGACAGATCTATGGCTACACCTTC. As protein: CASGGQIYGYTF.